The text below deals with one T cell receptor (beta chain). The antigen is unknown. This entry belongs to a study of T cell responses to AZD1222 COVID-19 vaccine. Using immunoSEQ multiplex PCR, the repertoire was profiled, and TCRdb retains in-frame clones only, with some absent. The profile covers roughly 13,000 clones, with about four fifths appearing a single time and approximately 39% taken by the ten largest. Study results and caveats: Spike-specific TCR breadth and depth rose after two AZD1222 doses. Epitopes outside B.1.351 and B.1.1.7 mutated regions reportedly drew nearly half of spike TCRs. Most donors were white British and more were female, and clonal diversity was possibly underestimated.

The CDR3 runs to 13 residues. CDR1 and CDR2 (germline): ENHRY, SYGVKD. Trimming removed 9 bases from V and 0 bases from J, with 9 bases in between. Second-dose intervals of approximately 4 or approximately 12 weeks were pooled. The specimen comprised peripheral blood, sampled 28 days after the second AZD1222 dose. The receptor was isolated from an adult who received the AZD1222 COVID-19 vaccine. The rearrangement joins TRBV10-3 to TRBJ1-3; TRBD1 might be the D (5 bases). Here the CDR3 DNA reads TGTGCCATAGGGGCCGCCTCTGGAAACACCATATATTTT. Translation gives CAIGAASGNTIYF.